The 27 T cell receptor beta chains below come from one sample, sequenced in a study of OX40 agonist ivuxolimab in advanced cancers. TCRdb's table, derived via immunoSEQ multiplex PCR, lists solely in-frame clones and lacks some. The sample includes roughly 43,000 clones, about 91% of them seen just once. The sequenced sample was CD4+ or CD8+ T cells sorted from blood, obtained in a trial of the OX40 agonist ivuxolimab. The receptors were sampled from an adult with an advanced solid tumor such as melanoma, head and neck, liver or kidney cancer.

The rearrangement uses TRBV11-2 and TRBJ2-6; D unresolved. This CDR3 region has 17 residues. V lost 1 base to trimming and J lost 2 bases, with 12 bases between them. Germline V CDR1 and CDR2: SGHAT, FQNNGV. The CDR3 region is CASSLVLGFAGANVLTF. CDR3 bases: TGTGCCAGCAGCTTAGTACTGGGGTTTGCTGGGGCCAACGTCCTGACTTTC.

CDR3 DNA: TGCAGCGTTGCGGACAGGGGGGGCTATGGCTACACCTTC. This encodes CSVADRGGYGYTF. The rearrangement joins TRBV29-1 to TRBJ1-2; 10 bases line up with TRBD1. The CDR3 spans 13 residues. CDR1 is SQVTM and CDR2 is ANQGSEA in the germline V gene. V was pared by 4 bases and J by 4 bases, with 3 bases of the junction left unmatched.

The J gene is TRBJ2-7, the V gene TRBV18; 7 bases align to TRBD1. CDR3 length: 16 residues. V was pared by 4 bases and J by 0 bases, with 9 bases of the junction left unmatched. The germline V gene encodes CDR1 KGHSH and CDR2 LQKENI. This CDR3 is CASSLGPGQNSYEQYF. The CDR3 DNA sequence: TGTGCCAGCTCACTGGGTCCGGGACAGAACTCCTACGAGCAGTACTTC.

CDR3 DNA: TGCGCCAGCAGCTTCGAAGGAGGGGGTAGCTCCTACGAGCAGTACTTC. This gives the protein CASSFEGGGSSYEQYF. The rearrangement links TRBV5-1 to TRBJ2-7, with D perhaps assigned TRBD1 or TRBD2 (6 bases each). The V end was cut by 2 bases, the J end by 0 bases, with 15 bases between. Germline CDR1 SGHRS, CDR2 YFSETQ. This CDR3 contains 16 residues.

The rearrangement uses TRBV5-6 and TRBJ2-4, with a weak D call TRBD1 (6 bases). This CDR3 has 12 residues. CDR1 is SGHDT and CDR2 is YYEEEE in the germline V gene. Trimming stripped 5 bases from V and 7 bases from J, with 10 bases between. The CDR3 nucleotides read TGTGCCAGCAGTGGGGGCCGGAACATTCAGTACTTC. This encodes CASSGGRNIQYF.

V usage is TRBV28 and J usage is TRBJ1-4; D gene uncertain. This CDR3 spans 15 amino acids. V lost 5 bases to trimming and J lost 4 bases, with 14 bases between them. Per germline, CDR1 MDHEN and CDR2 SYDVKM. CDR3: CASSGIRNYNEKLFF. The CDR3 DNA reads TGTGCCAGCAGTGGGATCAGGAATTATAATGAAAAACTGTTTTTT.

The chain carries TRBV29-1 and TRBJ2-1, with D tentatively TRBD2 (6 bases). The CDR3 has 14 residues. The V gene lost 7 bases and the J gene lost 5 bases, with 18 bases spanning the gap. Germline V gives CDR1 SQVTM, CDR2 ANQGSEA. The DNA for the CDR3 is TGCAGCGGGGGATGTTGCGGGAACCACAATGAGCAGTTCTTC. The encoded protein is CSGGCCGNHNEQFF.

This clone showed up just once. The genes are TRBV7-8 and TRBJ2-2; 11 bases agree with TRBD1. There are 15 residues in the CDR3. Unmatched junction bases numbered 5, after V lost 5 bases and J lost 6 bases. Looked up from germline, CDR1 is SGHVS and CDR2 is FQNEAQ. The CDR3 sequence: CASSGRDRGAGELFF. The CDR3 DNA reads TGTGCCAGCAGCGGGAGGGACAGGGGGGCCGGGGAGCTGTTTTTT.

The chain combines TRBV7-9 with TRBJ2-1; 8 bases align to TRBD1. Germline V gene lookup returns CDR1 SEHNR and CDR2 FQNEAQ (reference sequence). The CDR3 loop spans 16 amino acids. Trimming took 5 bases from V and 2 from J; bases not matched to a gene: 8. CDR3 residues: CASSPSQGEAYNEQFF. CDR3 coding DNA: TGTGCCAGCAGCCCATCACAGGGGGAGGCCTACAATGAGCAGTTCTTC. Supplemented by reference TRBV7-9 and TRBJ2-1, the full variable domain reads DTGVSQNPRHKITKRGQNVTFRCDPISEHNRLYWYRQTLGQGPEFLTYFQNEAQLEKSRLLSDRFSAERPKGSFSTLEIQRTEQGDSAMYLCASSPSQGEAYNEQFFGPGTRLTVL.

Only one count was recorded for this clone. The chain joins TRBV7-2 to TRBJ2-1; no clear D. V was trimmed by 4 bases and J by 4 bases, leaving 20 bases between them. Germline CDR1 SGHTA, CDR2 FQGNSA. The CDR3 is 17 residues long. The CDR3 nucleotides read TGTGCCAGCAGCTCACGAGACGGAACCACGACATACAATGAGCAGTTCTTC. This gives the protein CASSSRDGTTTYNEQFF.

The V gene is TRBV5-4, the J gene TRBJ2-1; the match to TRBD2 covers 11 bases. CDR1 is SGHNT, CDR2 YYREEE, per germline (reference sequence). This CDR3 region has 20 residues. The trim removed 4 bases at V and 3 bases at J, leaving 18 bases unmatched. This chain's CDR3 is CASSDLFGTSGEGGYNEQFF. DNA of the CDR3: TGTGCCAGCAGCGACCTTTTCGGGACTAGCGGAGAAGGGGGCTACAATGAGCAGTTCTTC.

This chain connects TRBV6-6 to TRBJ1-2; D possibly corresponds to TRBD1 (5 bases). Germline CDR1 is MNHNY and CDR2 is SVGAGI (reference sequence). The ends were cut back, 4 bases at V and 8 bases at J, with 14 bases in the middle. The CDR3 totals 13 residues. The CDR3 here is CASSSPQGAGYTF. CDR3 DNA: TGTGCCAGCAGTTCCCCCCAAGGGGCCGGCTACACCTTC.

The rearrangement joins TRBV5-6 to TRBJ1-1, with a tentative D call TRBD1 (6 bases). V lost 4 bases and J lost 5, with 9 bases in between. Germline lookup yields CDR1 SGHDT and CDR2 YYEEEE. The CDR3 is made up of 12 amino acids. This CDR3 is CASSHGQTEAFF. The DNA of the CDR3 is TGTGCCAGCAGCCACGGACAGACTGAAGCTTTCTTT.

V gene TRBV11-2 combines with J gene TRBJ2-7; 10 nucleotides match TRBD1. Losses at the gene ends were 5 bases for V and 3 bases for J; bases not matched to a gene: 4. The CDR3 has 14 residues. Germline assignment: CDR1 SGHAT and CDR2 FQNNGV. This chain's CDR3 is CASSIRDRGYEQYF. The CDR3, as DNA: TGTGCCAGCAGCATCCGGGACAGGGGCTACGAGCAGTACTTC.

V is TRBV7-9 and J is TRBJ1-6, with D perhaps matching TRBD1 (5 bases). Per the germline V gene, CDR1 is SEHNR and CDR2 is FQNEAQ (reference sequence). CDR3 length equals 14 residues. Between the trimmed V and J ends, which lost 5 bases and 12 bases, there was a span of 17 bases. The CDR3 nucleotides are TGTGCCAGCAGCATCTCCGGGACGCCAATACCCCTCCACTTT. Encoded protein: CASSISGTPIPLHF.

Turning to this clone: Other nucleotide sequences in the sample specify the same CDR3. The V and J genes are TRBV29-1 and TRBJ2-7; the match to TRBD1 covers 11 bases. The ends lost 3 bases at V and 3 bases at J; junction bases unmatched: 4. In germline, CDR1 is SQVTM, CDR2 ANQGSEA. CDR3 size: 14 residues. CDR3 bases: TGCAGCGTTGAGGCGGGACAGGGGGTCTACGAGCAGTACTTC. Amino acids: CSVEAGQGVYEQYF.

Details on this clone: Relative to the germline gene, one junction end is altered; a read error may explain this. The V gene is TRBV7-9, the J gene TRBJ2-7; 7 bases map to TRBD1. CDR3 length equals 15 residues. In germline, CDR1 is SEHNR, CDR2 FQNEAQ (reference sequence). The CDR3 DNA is TGTACCAGCAGCTCCAGACAGGGCACTACCTACGAGCAGTACTTC. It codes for CTSSSRQGTTYEQYF.

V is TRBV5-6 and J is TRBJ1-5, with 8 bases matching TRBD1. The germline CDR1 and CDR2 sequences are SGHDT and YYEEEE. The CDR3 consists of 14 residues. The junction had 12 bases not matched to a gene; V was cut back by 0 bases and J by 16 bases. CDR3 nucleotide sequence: TGTGCCAGCAGCTTGGGGACAGGGTCGGGGGTTTACCATTTT. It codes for CASSLGTGSGVYHF.

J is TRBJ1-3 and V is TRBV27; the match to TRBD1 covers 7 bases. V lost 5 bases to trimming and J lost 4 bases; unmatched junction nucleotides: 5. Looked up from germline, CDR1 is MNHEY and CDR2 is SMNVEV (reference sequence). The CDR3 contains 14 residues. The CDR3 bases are TGTGCCAGCAGTCTCAGGGGGTCGGGAAACACCATATATTTT. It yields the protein CASSLRGSGNTIYF.

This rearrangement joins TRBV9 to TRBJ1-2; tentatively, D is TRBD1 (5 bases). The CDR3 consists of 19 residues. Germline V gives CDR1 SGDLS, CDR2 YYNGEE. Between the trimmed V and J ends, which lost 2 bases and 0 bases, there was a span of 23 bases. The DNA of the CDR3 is TGTGCCAGCAGCGTGAGACCGGGACCGGCATTGAAATCTAACTATGGCTACACCTTC. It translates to CASSVRPGPALKSNYGYTF. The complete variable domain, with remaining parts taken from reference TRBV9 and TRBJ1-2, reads DSGVTQTPKHLITATGQRVTLRCSPRSGDLSVYWYQQSLDQGLQFLIQYYNGEERAKGNILERFSAQQFPDLHSELNLSSLELGDSALYFCASSVRPGPALKSNYGYTFGSGTRLTVV.

The CDR3 nucleotides are TGTGCCAGCAGCGTCCAAACCTCCGGGACAGGCTATGGCTACACCTTC. Encoded protein: CASSVQTSGTGYGYTF. The chain has TRBV9 and TRBJ1-2; TRBD1 matches at 8 bases. Per the germline V gene, CDR1 is SGDLS and CDR2 is YYNGEE. With 2 bases clipped from V and 4 bases from J, the junction kept 10 bases outside the gene matches. The CDR3 length is 16 residues.

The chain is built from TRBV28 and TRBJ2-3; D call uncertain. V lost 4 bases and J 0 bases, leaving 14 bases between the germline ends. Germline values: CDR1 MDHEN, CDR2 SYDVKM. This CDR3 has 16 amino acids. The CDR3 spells CASSWTYGESTDTQYF. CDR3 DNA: TGTGCCAGCAGTTGGACGTATGGGGAAAGCACAGATACGCAGTATTTT.

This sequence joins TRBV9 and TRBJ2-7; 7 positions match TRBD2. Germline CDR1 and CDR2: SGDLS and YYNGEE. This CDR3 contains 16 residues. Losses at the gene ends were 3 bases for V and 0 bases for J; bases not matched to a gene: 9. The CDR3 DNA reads TGTGCCAGCAGCGCGGAACCGGGGGGTAGCTCCTACGAGCAGTACTTC. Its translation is CASSAEPGGSSYEQYF.

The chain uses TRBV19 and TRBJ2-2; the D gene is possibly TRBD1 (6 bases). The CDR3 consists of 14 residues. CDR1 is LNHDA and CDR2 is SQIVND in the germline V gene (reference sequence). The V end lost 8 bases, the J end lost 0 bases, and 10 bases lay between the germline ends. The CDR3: CASSTGANTGELFF. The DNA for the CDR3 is TGTGCCAGTTCGACAGGAGCGAACACCGGGGAGCTGTTTTTT.

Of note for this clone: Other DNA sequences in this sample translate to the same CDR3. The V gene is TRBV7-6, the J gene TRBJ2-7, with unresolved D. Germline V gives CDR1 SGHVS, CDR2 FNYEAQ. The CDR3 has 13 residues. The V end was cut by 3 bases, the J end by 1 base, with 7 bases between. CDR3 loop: CASSLASSYEQYF. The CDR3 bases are TGTGCCAGCAGCTTGGCAAGTTCCTACGAGCAGTACTTC.

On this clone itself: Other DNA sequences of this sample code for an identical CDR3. CDR3 nucleotide sequence: TGTGCCAGCGGAACGGGGGGGGGCTACGAGCAGTACTTC. Protein sequence: CASGTGGGYEQYF. V gene TRBV27 combines with J gene TRBJ2-7; 8 bases align to TRBD2. V lost 8 bases and J lost 3; bases outside the gene matches: 6. CDR3 length: 13 amino acids. The germline V gene has CDR1 MNHEY and CDR2 SMNVEV (reference sequence).

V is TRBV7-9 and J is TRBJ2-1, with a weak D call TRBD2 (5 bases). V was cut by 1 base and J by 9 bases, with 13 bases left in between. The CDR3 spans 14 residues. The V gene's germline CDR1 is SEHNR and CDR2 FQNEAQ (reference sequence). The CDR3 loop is CASSLVLGTAEQFF. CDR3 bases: TGTGCCAGCAGCTTAGTACTAGGAACGGCTGAGCAGTTCTTC.